Below, 18 T cell receptor beta chains from the same sample are listed, as sequenced in a study of blood T cell repertoires in COVID-19. Produced via immunoSEQ multiplex PCR; TCRdb's table is partial and in-frame only. Here the sample spans roughly 310,000 clones, more than 75% being singletons. Sequencing was performed on PBMCs or T cells enriched from blood (not recorded which). These receptors were collected from a man aged 55 to 69 who had recovered from COVID-19.

DNA of the CDR3: TGCAGCGTTGGACCCGGGGGAAATCAGCCCCAGCATTTT. Its translation is CSVGPGGNQPQHF. The rearrangement uses TRBV29-1 and TRBJ1-5, with D maybe TRBD1 (5 bases). This CDR3 is 13 amino acids long. Germline CDR1 and CDR2: SQVTM and ANQGSEA. With 4 bases removed from V and 4 bases from J, the gap between germline ends came to 11 bases.

J is TRBJ2-1 and V is TRBV7-8; 7 bases align to TRBD2. CDR3 length: 18 amino acids. The junction had 17 bases not matched to a gene; V was cut back by 5 bases and J by 4 bases. Germline CDR1 and CDR2: SGHVS and FQNEAQ. The CDR3 region has the DNA TGTGCCAGCAGCCTTAGTGGGGGGGGGACGGATTTTTACAATGAGCAGTTCTTC. It specifies CASSLSGGGTDFYNEQFF.

The J gene is TRBJ2-5, the V gene TRBV19; TRBD1 matches 8 bases. Germline V lookup: CDR1 LNHDA, CDR2 SQIVND (reference sequence). The CDR3 runs to 15 residues. V lost 6 bases, J lost 1 base, and 7 bases stayed unmatched. DNA of the CDR3: TGTGCCAGTAGGACAAGACAGGGGTCCCAAGAGACCCAGTACTTC. This gives the protein CASRTRQGSQETQYF.

The rearrangement joins TRBV6-5 to TRBJ1-2; a possible D gene is TRBD1 (5 bases). Germline CDR1 and CDR2: MNHEY and SVGAGI. The germline V and J ends were trimmed by 0 bases and 5 bases, with 7 bases remaining between them. The CDR3 consists of 13 residues. The CDR3 sequence is CASSYSGTYGYTF. CDR3 in DNA: TGTGCCAGCAGTTACTCGGGGACTTATGGCTACACCTTC.

This chain links TRBV5-5 with TRBJ2-7; D gene unclear. The V end was cut by 4 bases, the J end by 1 base, with 9 bases between. Germline assignment: CDR1 SGHKS and CDR2 YYEKEE (reference sequence). The CDR3 has 13 residues. The CDR3 DNA reads TGTGCCAGCAGCGCAGGCCCGTCCTACGAGCAGTACTTC. It specifies CASSAGPSYEQYF.

This clone occurred once. In the same sample, other DNA sequences code for this CDR3. The chain carries TRBV5-6 and TRBJ2-5; D ambiguous. The germline gives CDR1 SGHDT, CDR2 YYEEEE. V gave up 1 base and J gave up 5 bases, with 3 bases separating them. CDR3 length: 11 residues. The CDR3 is CASSLLETQYF. As DNA, the CDR3 is TGTGCCAGCAGCTTGCTGGAGACCCAGTACTTC.

The chain links TRBV30 to TRBJ2-5; TRBD2 might be the D (6 bases). The V and J ends lost 0 bases and 1 base respectively, with 15 bases between them. The germline CDR1 and CDR2 sequences are GTSNPN and SVGIG (reference sequence). The CDR3 has 16 amino acids. The CDR3: CAWSVGGTRGQETQYF. CDR3 DNA sequence: TGTGCCTGGAGTGTGGGCGGGACGAGAGGCCAAGAGACCCAGTACTTC.

The chain combines TRBV6-5 with TRBJ2-7, with TRBD1 as a possible D gene (5 bases). Per the germline V gene, CDR1 is MNHEY and CDR2 is SVGAGI. V was trimmed by 8 bases and J by 3 bases, leaving 14 bases between them. This CDR3 is built from 13 residues. This CDR3 is CASGLSGHYEQYF. In DNA, the CDR3 is TGTGCCAGCGGCCTTTCAGGGCACTACGAGCAGTACTTC.

The genes are TRBV18 and TRBJ1-1; TRBD1 matches 8 bases. CDR3 length: 14 residues. V lost 5 bases to trimming and J lost 5 bases; unmatched junction nucleotides: 7. Germline loops: CDR1 KGHSH, CDR2 LQKENI. Written as DNA, the CDR3 is TGTGCCAGCTCAGCGGTTAACAGGGGGACTGAAGCTTTCTTT. Its translation: CASSAVNRGTEAFF.

The genes are TRBV5-1 and TRBJ2-7; 10 bases line up with TRBD2. J gave up 4 bases and V 3 bases, and 4 bases lay outside the gene matches. The CDR3 spans 14 residues. Germline values: CDR1 SGHRS, CDR2 YFSETQ. The CDR3: CASSWLAGDYEQYF. The CDR3 nucleotides read TGCGCCAGCAGCTGGCTAGCGGGGGATTACGAGCAGTACTTC. The entire variable domain, with the rest obtained from reference TRBV5-1 and TRBJ2-7, is as follows: KAGVTQTPRYLIKTRGQQVTLSCSPISGHRSVSWYQQTPGQGLQFLFEYFSETQRNKGNFPGRFSGRQFSNSRSEMNVSTLELGDSALYLCASSWLAGDYEQYFGPGTRLTVT.

The chain combines TRBV12-3 or TRBV12-4 with TRBJ2-1, with 8 bases lining up with TRBD2. The CDR3 has 13 residues. Germline trimming cut 5 bases from V and 6 bases from J; bases unmatched to any gene: 3. DNA of the CDR3: TGTGCCAGCAGTGCTACTAGCGGCAATGAGCAGTTCTTC. Translating it yields CASSATSGNEQFF.

The chain has TRBV5-1 and TRBJ2-5; D may be TRBD1 (6 bases). The ends were cut back, 4 bases at V and 3 bases at J, with 16 bases in the middle. This CDR3 comprises 15 residues. Germline loops: CDR1 SGHRS, CDR2 YFSETQ. The CDR3 DNA sequence: TGCGCCAGCAGCCTGGTCCAGGGGATGAAAGAGACCCAGTACTTC. As protein: CASSLVQGMKETQYF. Using reference TRBV5-1 and TRBJ2-5 for the parts outside the CDR3, the full variable domain is KAGVTQTPRYLIKTRGQQVTLSCSPISGHRSVSWYQQTPGQGLQFLFEYFSETQRNKGNFPGRFSGRQFSNSRSEMNVSTLELGDSALYLCASSLVQGMKETQYFGPGTRLLVL.

CDR3: CASSYSGGQGTEAFF. CDR3 coding DNA: TGTGCCAGCAGTTACTCGGGGGGACAGGGGACTGAAGCTTTCTTT. The chain has TRBV6-2 or TRBV6-3 and TRBJ1-1; 10 positions match TRBD1. Unmatched junction bases numbered 3, after V lost 0 bases and J lost 5 bases. Looked up from germline, CDR1 is MNHEY and CDR2 is SVGEGT. The CDR3 is 15 amino acids.

This rearrangement joins TRBV5-6 to TRBJ1-1; 8 bases fit TRBD1. CDR3 length equals 14 residues. Germline V gives CDR1 SGHDT, CDR2 YYEEEE. With 2 bases clipped from V and 6 bases from J, the junction kept 6 bases outside the gene matches. The CDR3 DNA follows: TGTGCCAGCAGCTTCGGGACAGGAACACCTGAAGCTTTCTTT. Protein: CASSFGTGTPEAFF. The full variable domain, its missing parts supplied by reference TRBV5-6 and TRBJ1-1, is DAGVTQSPTHLIKTRGQQVTLRCSPKSGHDTVSWYQQALGQGPQFIFQYYEEEERQRGNFPDRFSGHQFPNYSSELNVNALLLGDSALYLCASSFGTGTPEAFFGQGTRLTVV.

The CDR3 DNA follows: TGTGCCAGCAGCAAACCCGGACAGTTCTATAATTCACCCCTCCACTTT. Its protein product is CASSKPGQFYNSPLHF. This chain uses TRBV28 with TRBJ1-6, with D perhaps matching TRBD1 (6 bases). Trimming stripped 6 bases from V and 3 bases from J, with 15 bases between. Germline values: CDR1 MDHEN, CDR2 SYDVKM. The CDR3 covers 16 residues. The full variable domain, with the rest looked up from reference TRBV28 and TRBJ1-6, is DVKVTQSSRYLVKRTGEKVFLECVQDMDHENMFWYRQDPGLGLRLIYFSYDVKMKEKGDIPEGYSVSREKKERFSLILESASTNQTSMYLCASSKPGQFYNSPLHFGNGTRLTVT.

The rearrangement uses TRBV7-3 and TRBJ1-6; 9 bases match TRBD1. The CDR3 extends over 15 amino acids. Germline V gives CDR1 SGHTA, CDR2 FQGTGA. V lost 2 bases to trimming and J lost 7 bases; unmatched junction nucleotides: 3. The CDR3 bases are TGTGCCAGCAGCTTAGGGGGGACAGGGAATTCACCCCTCCACTTT. Its protein is CASSLGGTGNSPLHF.

The CDR3 sequence is CASSLDSGYEQYF. The CDR3 region has the DNA TGTGCCAGCAGCTTAGATTCCGGCTACGAGCAGTACTTC. The chain is built from TRBV11-2 and TRBJ2-7; D call uncertain. Germline CDR1 is SGHAT and CDR2 is FQNNGV. The CDR3 contains 13 residues. Trimming removed 0 bases from V and 3 bases from J, with 6 bases in between.

The CDR3 DNA follows: TGTGCCAGCAAGCCAGGGGGTTGGGGTGAAGCTTTCTTT. Protein sequence: CASKPGGWGEAFF. The rearrangement joins TRBV27 to TRBJ1-1; TRBD1 aligns across 7 bases. The CDR3 covers 13 residues. The germline gives CDR1 MNHEY, CDR2 SMNVEV (reference sequence). Unmatched junction bases numbered 9, after V lost 7 bases and J lost 7 bases.